A selection of T cell receptor beta chains follows, all from one sample in a study of control samples from healthy donors and cancer patients. TCRdb's table, derived via immunoSEQ multiplex PCR, lists solely in-frame clones and lacks some. Of about 160,000 clones listed, 90% to 95% are singletons. Sequencing input: PBMCs. These receptors were obtained from a man in his sixties with colorectal cancer. Both conserved end residues are part of each CDR3. The order of the fields is clone size, D gene, V gene, CDR3 length, J gene, CDR3 DNA, CDR3 protein. The D gene is left open where the match is weak. Only some rows state a clone size, as once, few, many or a class for expanded clones.

size: -
D: TRBD2
V: TRBV23-1
length: 15
J: TRBJ2-7
DNA: TGCGCCAGCAGTCAATCTGGCAGCGGGGGGCGCGAGCAGTACTTC
CDR3: CASSQSGSGGREQYF

size: once
D: -
V: TRBV6-5
length: 13
J: TRBJ1-1
DNA: TGTGCCAGTAACCCAAGTGGACTTGGTGGAGCTTTCTTT
CDR3: CASNPSGLGGAFF

size: -
D: -
V: TRBV4-3
length: 15
J: TRBJ2-7
DNA: TGCGCCAGCAGTACGAGGACCGGGAGCTCCTACGAGCAGTACTTC
CDR3: CASSTRTGSSYEQYF

size: -
D: -
V: TRBV20-1
length: 8
J: TRBJ1-2
DNA: TGCAGTGCAAAAGGACTGCCCTTC
CDR3: CSAKGLPF

size: -
D: -
V: TRBV11-2
length: 11
J: TRBJ1-2
DNA: TGTGCCAGCAGCACTCGGGATGGCTACACCTTC
CDR3: CASSTRDGYTF

size: -
D: TRBD1
V: TRBV10-3
length: 17
J: TRBJ2-2
DNA: TGTGCCATCAGTGTTGACAGGGGGCGAGTGGACACCGGGGAGCTGTTTTTT
CDR3: CAISVDRGRVDTGELFF

size: -
D: TRBD1
V: TRBV5-1
length: 14
J: TRBJ2-7
DNA: TGCGCCAGCAGCTTGGAGGGACAGCGCCTCGAGCAGTACTTC
CDR3: CASSLEGQRLEQYF

size: -
D: -
V: TRBV7-9
length: 16
J: TRBJ1-1
DNA: TGTGCCAGCAGCTTAGGACTGGGGGACGGGAGCACTGAAGCTTTCTTT
CDR3: CASSLGLGDGSTEAFF

size: -
D: -
V: TRBV2
length: 14
J: TRBJ1-3
DNA: TGTGCCAGCAGGTTAAGGACGGCTGGAAACACCATATATTTT
CDR3: CASRLRTAGNTIYF

size: -
D: -
V: TRBV6-2/TRBV6-3
length: 14
J: TRBJ1-1
DNA: TGTGCCAGCAGTTACAGACCGTCGAACACTGAAGCTTTCTTT
CDR3: CASSYRPSNTEAFF

size: -
D: -
V: TRBV5-1
length: 14
J: TRBJ2-5
DNA: TGCGCCAGCAGCTTGGTCGGGGGCGCAGAGACCCAGTACTTC
CDR3: CASSLVGGAETQYF

size: -
D: -
V: TRBV24-1
length: 16
J: TRBJ2-3
DNA: TGTGCCACCAGTGATTTGCAGCCGGGGAGCACAGATACGCAGTATTTT
CDR3: CATSDLQPGSTDTQYF

size: few
D: -
V: TRBV19
length: 13
J: TRBJ1-1
DNA: TGTGCCAGTGGGGACCCGACGGACACTGAAGCTTTCTTT
CDR3: CASGDPTDTEAFF

size: -
D: TRBD1
V: TRBV28
length: 15
J: TRBJ1-2
DNA: TGTGCCAGCAGTTCAGGGACAGGGGGTAACTATGGCTACACCTTC
CDR3: CASSSGTGGNYGYTF